Listed here are 23 T cell receptor beta chains from one sample, sequenced in a study of cytomegalovirus exposure and HLA in healthy donors. The PCR used 60 Vbeta and 13 Jbeta primers. Data came from immunoSEQ multiplex PCR; TCRdb stores just in-frame clones and leaves some out. The profile shows roughly 150,000 clones, approximately 80% of them singletons. The sequenced material came from PBMCs. The receptors were sampled from a woman aged 18-29 years in good health and CMV-seronegative.

The J gene is TRBJ2-1, the V gene TRBV5-1, with 10 bases identical to TRBD2. The CDR3 runs 15 residues. With V trimmed by 7 bases and J by 9 bases, 13 bases remained unmatched. CDR1 is SGHRS and CDR2 is YFSETQ in the germline V gene. DNA of the CDR3: TGCGCCAGCTCCGGCCAAGCGGGAGGGCCCGGTGAGCAGTTCTTC. Protein product: CASSGQAGGPGEQFF.

This chain joins TRBV5-1 and TRBJ2-7; possible D gene TRBD1, 6 bases. Germline values: CDR1 SGHRS, CDR2 YFSETQ. The CDR3 is 15 residues long. V gave up 0 bases and J gave up 4 bases, with 14 bases separating them. CDR3 sequence reads: CASSLAGHGNYEQYF. CDR3 DNA sequence: TGCGCCAGCAGCTTGGCGGGACACGGGAATTACGAGCAGTACTTC. The whole variable domain, filled in from reference TRBV5-1 and TRBJ2-7, reads KAGVTQTPRYLIKTRGQQVTLSCSPISGHRSVSWYQQTPGQGLQFLFEYFSETQRNKGNFPGRFSGRQFSNSRSEMNVSTLELGDSALYLCASSLAGHGNYEQYFGPGTRLTVT.

This chain links TRBV28 with TRBJ2-1; a weak D match, TRBD2 (6 bases). Trimming removed 10 bases from V and 3 bases from J, with 13 bases in between. The CDR3 contains 13 residues. Germline-derived CDR1 and CDR2 are MDHEN and SYDVKM. CDR3: CATASEGYNEQFF. CDR3 DNA sequence: TGTGCCACCGCTAGCGAAGGCTACAATGAGCAGTTCTTC.

The genes are TRBV27 and TRBJ1-6; tentatively, D is TRBD1 (5 bases). CDR1 and CDR2 from the germline V gene are MNHEY and SMNVEV (reference sequence). CDR3 size: 16 residues. V shed 0 bases and J shed 12 bases, with 18 bases lying between them. The CDR3 reads CASSLSGAGPSLPLHF. The CDR3 bases are TGTGCCAGCAGTTTATCGGGCGCAGGGCCCTCATTACCCCTCCACTTT.

The V call is TRBV18, the J call TRBJ1-5, with TRBD1 identical over 9 bases. The junction had 9 bases not matched to a gene; V was cut back by 4 bases and J by 5 bases. This CDR3 spans 16 amino acids. Germline CDR1 is KGHSH and CDR2 is LQKENI. CDR3 region: CASSLVFDRGDQPQHF. The CDR3 DNA is TGTGCCAGCTCACTAGTATTCGACAGGGGGGATCAGCCCCAGCATTTT.

The CDR3 loop is CASSTGLAGLTDTQYF. The CDR3, as DNA: TGTGCCAGCAGTACGGGACTAGCGGGATTAACAGATACGCAGTATTTT. The chain joins TRBV27 to TRBJ2-3; 13 nucleotides match TRBD2. Germline V CDR1 and CDR2: MNHEY, SMNVEV (reference sequence). This CDR3 region has 16 residues. Trimming took 5 bases from V and 3 from J; bases not matched to a gene: 5.

The chain links TRBV27 to TRBJ1-2, with D hard to call. Per the germline V gene, CDR1 is MNHEY and CDR2 is SMNVEV (reference sequence). The CDR3 extends over 18 amino acids. The V end was cut by 4 bases, the J end by 6 bases, with 27 bases between. The CDR3 coding sequence is TGTGCCAGCAGTTCTTATGGCATAGTGGGCCGCCTTATTGATGGCTACACCTTC. Translation gives CASSSYGIVGRLIDGYTF.

The chain joins TRBV7-2 to TRBJ1-4, with D possibly being TRBD1 (5 bases). Per the germline V gene, CDR1 is SGHTA and CDR2 is FQGNSA. The V end lost 1 base, the J end lost 7 bases, and 7 bases lay between the germline ends. The CDR3 sequence is 13 residues long. Written as DNA, the CDR3 is TGTGCCAGCAGCTTAGGCGGGGGTGAAAAACTGTTTTTT. Translated: CASSLGGGEKLFF.

This clone was seen only a few times. The chain is built from TRBV14 and TRBJ2-7; D uncertain. Trimming removed 4 bases at V and 6 bases at J, with 13 bases between. The CDR3 sequence is 13 residues long. Germline CDR1 reads SGHDN; CDR2 reads FVKESK. CDR3: CASSPSSRGEQYF. The CDR3 DNA reads as TGTGCCAGCAGCCCGTCCTCGCGAGGCGAGCAGTACTTC.

This clone has a handful of counts. The chain joins TRBV7-9 to TRBJ2-7, with 8 bases identical to TRBD2. CDR3 size: 15 residues. The ends lost 8 bases at V and 2 bases at J; junction bases unmatched: 11. Germline lookup yields CDR1 SEHNR and CDR2 FQNEAQ (reference sequence). In nucleotides, the CDR3 is TGTGCCAGCGCCACCTGGGGACTAGGCGCCTACGAGCAGTACTTC. Translated: CASATWGLGAYEQYF.

This clone has only one observation. The chain carries TRBV6-5 and TRBJ2-3; TRBD1 is a possible D gene (6 bases). Trimming cost V 9 bases and J 3 bases, with 16 bases left between them. CDR1 is MNHEY, CDR2 SVGAGI, per germline. The CDR3 sequence is 14 residues long. CDR3 protein: CASSKGQETDTQYF. The CDR3 bases are TGTGCCAGTTCCAAGGGACAAGAAACAGATACGCAGTATTTT.

The J gene is TRBJ1-2, the V gene TRBV6-6, with TRBD1 matching 7 bases. CDR1 MNHNY and CDR2 SVGAGI come from the germline V gene (reference sequence). Trimming took 9 bases from V and 0 from J; bases not matched to a gene: 10. This CDR3 region has 15 residues. In DNA, the CDR3 is TGTGCCAGTACACGGATGGGACAGACTAACTATGGCTACACCTTC. It is translated as CASTRMGQTNYGYTF.

There are a few counts of this clone. The chain couples TRBV2 to TRBJ2-7; 9 bases are a match to TRBD2. This CDR3 has 18 amino acids. Losses at the gene ends were 2 bases for V and 4 bases for J; bases not matched to a gene: 15. Germline V gene sequence: CDR1 SNHLY, CDR2 FYNNEI. The CDR3 coding sequence is TGTGCCAGCAGTGAATTGGGTAGCGGGAGCCCCTGGAATTACGAGCAGTACTTC. This encodes CASSELGSGSPWNYEQYF.

This clone occurred once. The junction departs from germline at one end; a sequencing error may be responsible. The chain carries TRBV12-5 and TRBJ2-5, with D possibly TRBD1 on 6 matching bases. From germline, CDR1 is LGHNT and CDR2 FRNRAP. The length of the CDR3 is 16 residues. The CDR3 here is CASASQGSPFQEAQYF. The CDR3 DNA reads as TGTGCTAGTGCCTCTCAGGGGTCCCCATTCCAAGAGGCCCAGTACTTC.

This rearrangement joins TRBV19 to TRBJ1-2, with 7 bases aligning to TRBD1. Germline V lookup: CDR1 LNHDA, CDR2 SQIVND (reference sequence). The CDR3 consists of 16 residues. The V gene end was trimmed by 5 bases and the J gene end by 1 base; junction bases not matched to a gene: 10. In nucleotides, the CDR3 is TGTGCCAGTAGTCCGATACCGGGACAGCTTAACTATGGCTACACCTTC. Translated: CASSPIPGQLNYGYTF.

The rearrangement links TRBV7-9 to TRBJ1-2, with TRBD1 matching 11 bases. The V gene's germline CDR1 is SEHNR and CDR2 FQNEAQ (reference sequence). Germline trimming cut 0 bases from V and 5 bases from J; bases unmatched to any gene: 14. The CDR3 loop spans 19 amino acids. Here the CDR3 DNA reads TGTGCCAGCAGCTTAGCGAGGACCGGGACAGGGGGAATGAGTTATGGCTACACCTTC. Amino acids: CASSLARTGTGGMSYGYTF.

This clone is a singleton in its sample. The chain has TRBV18 and TRBJ2-1, with 8 bases matching TRBD2. The J segment lost 6 bases and the V segment lost 4 bases, leaving 11 bases of the junction unmatched. Germline loops: CDR1 KGHSH, CDR2 LQKENI. The CDR3 spans 16 residues. CDR3 nucleotide sequence: TGTGCCAGCTCACACAAAGCGGGAGTGGGGCTCAATGAGCAGTTCTTC. The encoded protein is CASSHKAGVGLNEQFF.

Here the CDR3 DNA reads TGTGCCAGCAGTTTCCTCATGGGCCGTAATTCACCCCTCCACTTT. Translating it yields CASSFLMGRNSPLHF. The chain recombines TRBV27 with TRBJ1-6; D is ambiguous. Between the trimmed V and J ends, which lost 3 bases and 6 bases, there was a span of 12 bases. In germline, CDR1 is MNHEY, CDR2 SMNVEV (reference sequence). This CDR3 region has 15 residues.

This chain links TRBV15 with TRBJ1-4; D is perhaps TRBD1 (5 bases). Trimming pared 3 bases from V and 8 bases from J, leaving 16 bases between. The CDR3 covers 15 residues. The germline V gene encodes CDR1 LNHNV and CDR2 YYDKDF (reference sequence). In nucleotides, the CDR3 is TGTGCCACCAGCAGTATATACAAGGGGAACGAAAAACTGTTTTTT. Translation: CATSSIYKGNEKLFF.

This clone was counted between two and nine times. The gene calls are TRBV7-2 and TRBJ1-2, with TRBD1 as a possible D gene (5 bases). With 3 bases removed from V and 3 bases from J, the gap between germline ends came to 8 bases. The CDR3 sequence is 13 residues long. Germline lookup yields CDR1 SGHTA and CDR2 FQGNSA. The CDR3 coding sequence is TGTGCCAGCAGCTTCCCCAGGGACTATGGCTACACCTTC. It translates to CASSFPRDYGYTF.

This clone was found a few times. V gene TRBV29-1 combines with J gene TRBJ1-5; 7 nucleotides align to TRBD1. There are 16 residues in the CDR3. Germline V gene lookup returns CDR1 SQVTM and CDR2 ANQGSEA. J was trimmed by 0 bases and V by 2 bases; bases with no gene match: 7. The CDR3 nucleotides are TGCAGCGTTGAAATAGCGACAGGGTCTAGCAATCAGCCCCAGCATTTT. Amino acids: CSVEIATGSSNQPQHF.

This chain joins TRBV2 and TRBJ2-5; the match to TRBD2 covers 10 bases. This CDR3 spans 16 amino acids. The trim removed 3 bases at V and 5 bases at J, leaving 9 bases unmatched. Germline lookup yields CDR1 SNHLY and CDR2 FYNNEI. DNA of the CDR3: TGTGCCAGCAGTGACGGGGCAGCGGGAGGGCGGGAGACCCAGTACTTC. It is translated as CASSDGAAGGRETQYF.

V usage is TRBV19 and J usage is TRBJ1-5; no firm D call. Per the germline V gene, CDR1 is LNHDA and CDR2 is SQIVND (reference sequence). The CDR3 consists of 13 residues. With 6 bases removed from V and 3 bases from J, the gap between germline ends came to 9 bases. CDR3 in amino acids: CASRSVYNQPQHF. The DNA for the CDR3 is TGTGCCAGTAGGAGCGTGTACAATCAGCCCCAGCATTTT. Based on the CDR3 plus reference TRBV19 and TRBJ1-5, the full variable domain is DGGITQSPKYLFRKEGQNVTLSCEQNLNHDAMYWYRQDPGQGLRLIYYSQIVNDFQKGDIAEGYSVSREKKESFPLTVTSAQKNPTAFYLCASRSVYNQPQHFGDGTRLSIL.